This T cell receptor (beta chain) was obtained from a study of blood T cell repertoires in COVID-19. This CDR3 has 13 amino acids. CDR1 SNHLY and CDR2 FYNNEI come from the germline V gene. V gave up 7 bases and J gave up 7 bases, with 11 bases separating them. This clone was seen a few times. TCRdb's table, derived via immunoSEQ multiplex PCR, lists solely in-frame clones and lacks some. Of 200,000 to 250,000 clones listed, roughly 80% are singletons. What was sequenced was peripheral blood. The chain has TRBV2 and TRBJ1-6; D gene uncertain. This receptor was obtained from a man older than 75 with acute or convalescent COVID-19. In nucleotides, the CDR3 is TGTGCCAGCAAACCGATTGGCAATTCACCCCTCCACTTT. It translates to CASKPIGNSPLHF.